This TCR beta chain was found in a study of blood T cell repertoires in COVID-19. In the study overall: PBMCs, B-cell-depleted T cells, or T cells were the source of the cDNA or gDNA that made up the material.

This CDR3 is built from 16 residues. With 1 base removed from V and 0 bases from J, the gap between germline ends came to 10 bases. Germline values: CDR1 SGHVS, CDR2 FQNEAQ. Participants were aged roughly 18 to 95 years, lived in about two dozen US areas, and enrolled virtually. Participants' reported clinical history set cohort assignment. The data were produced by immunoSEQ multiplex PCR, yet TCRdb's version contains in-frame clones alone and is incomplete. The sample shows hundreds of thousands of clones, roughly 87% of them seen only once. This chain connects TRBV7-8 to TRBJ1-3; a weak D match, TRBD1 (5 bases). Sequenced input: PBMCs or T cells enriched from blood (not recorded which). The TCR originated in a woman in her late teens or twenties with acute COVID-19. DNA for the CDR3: TGTGCCAGCAGCTTAGGTGGAGGGGCCTCTGGAAACACCATATATTTT. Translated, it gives CASSLGGGASGNTIYF. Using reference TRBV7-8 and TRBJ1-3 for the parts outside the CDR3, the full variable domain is GAGVSQSPRYKVAKRGQDVALRCDPISGHVSLFWYQQALGQGPEFLTYFQNEAQLDKSGLPSDRFFAERPEGSVSTLKIQRTQQEDSAVYLCASSLGGGASGNTIYFGEGSWLTVV.